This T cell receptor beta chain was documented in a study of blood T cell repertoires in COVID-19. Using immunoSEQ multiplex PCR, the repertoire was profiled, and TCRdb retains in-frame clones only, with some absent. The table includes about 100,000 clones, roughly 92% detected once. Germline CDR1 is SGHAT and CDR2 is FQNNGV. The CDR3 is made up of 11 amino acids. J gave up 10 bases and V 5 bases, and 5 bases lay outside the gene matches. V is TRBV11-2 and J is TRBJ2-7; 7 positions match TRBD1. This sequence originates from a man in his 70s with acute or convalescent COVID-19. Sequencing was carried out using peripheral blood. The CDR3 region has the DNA TGTGCCAGCAGCGCGACAGGGAATCAGTACTTC. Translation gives CASSATGNQYF.